This T cell receptor (beta chain) was documented in a study of T cells after yellow fever vaccination. Study findings and constraints: The appearance of a small share of clonotypes in both CD4 and CD8 compartments was observed.

Each CDR3 protein is one row after TCRdb ran MiXCR on the 5' RACE reads. This table holds fewer than 500,000 distinct CDR3 sequences, over 15% found once. This CDR3 spans 15 amino acids. The V gene end was trimmed by 6 bases and the J gene end by 7 bases; junction bases not matched to a gene: 9. The V gene's germline CDR1 is MNHEY and CDR2 SVGAGI. This clonotype was counted a few times. Its antigen is unidentified. The sequencing used PBMCs, collected before the yellow fever booster vaccination. This TCR came from a man between 18 and 35 years old who received the YFV17D yellow fever vaccine. V and J are TRBV6-5 and TRBJ2-1, with 10 bases aligning to TRBD1. This CDR3 reads CASSLTGGDLNEQFF. The CDR3 DNA reads as TGTGCCAGCAGCCTGACAGGGGGCGATTTGAATGAGCAGTTCTTC.